This T cell receptor (beta chain) originates from a study of regulatory T cells in long-lasting Graves disease. Study-wide results and limits: Accuracy may have been reduced by the small sample size.

This CDR3 has 11 residues. V was trimmed by 6 bases and J by 7 bases, leaving 9 bases between them. Germline V gene lookup returns CDR1 MGHDK and CDR2 SYGVNS. Concerning this clonotype itself: Its antigen is as yet unknown.

Construction of TCR beta libraries relied on iRepertoire HTBI primers and on Arm-PCR targeting CDR3 regions. TCRdb processed the multiplex PCR reads anew with MiXCR; each CDR3 protein has one entry. The sample consists of around 450,000 distinct CDR3 sequences, 15% of them appearing once. The time point is: newly diagnosed GD, antithyroid drugs for less than 3 months. PBMC RNA was the source of the TCR library. This sample was shared with a second study, whose subject was T cells in Graves' hyperthyroidism and ophthalmopathy.

The rearrangement uses TRBV25-1 and TRBJ1-2; TRBD1 is a possible D gene (5 bases). The clonotype comes from a woman under 40 with Graves disease. The sequencing used peripheral blood mononuclear cells (PBMCs), collected at new diagnosis, from a patient treated with antithyroid drugs. The CDR3 loop reads CASRAGSGYTF. DNA of the CDR3: TGTGCCAGCAGGGCAGGGTCTGGCTACACCTTC.